This T cell receptor beta chain came from a study of tumor and adjacent non-tumor tissue in lung cancer. Overall study context: Histology: around 13 adenocarcinoma, 2 squamous cell carcinoma, 1 small cell lung cancer.

Broader study findings: Patients with more diverse tumor TCRs had worse survival. Tumor tissue had significantly higher TCR diversity than normal lung.

The CDR3 is made up of 16 amino acids. The germline V gene has CDR1 SGHRS and CDR2 YFSETQ. J lost 4 bases, V lost 7 bases, and 6 bases had no gene match. Note on this clonotype: Antigen: not known.

RNA was extracted from bulk tissue without any cell sorting. Chemotherapy-naive patients with new lung cancer underwent thoracic surgery in China, August–late 2014. A modified ARM-PCR protocol with three rounds of nested PCR amplified TCRbeta. TCRdb analysed the multiplex PCR reads with MiXCR anew, one entry per CDR3 protein. Of more than 75,000 distinct CDR3 sequences in the sample, around 70% are singletons; the top ten hold roughly 13%. The sequence derives from a woman aged 70-85 years with non-small cell lung cancer. The sequencing sample was made of lung tumor tissue. This chain links TRBV5-1 with TRBJ2-3; TRBD2 matches at 16 bases. CDR3 sequence (DNA): TGCGCCAGCCGAACGGGACTAGCGGGAGGGCCAGATACGCAGTATTTT. Its translation is CASRTGLAGGPDTQYF. Full variable domain (missing parts from reference TRBV5-1 and TRBJ2-3): KAGVTQTPRYLIKTRGQQVTLSCSPISGHRSVSWYQQTPGQGLQFLFEYFSETQRNKGNFPGRFSGRQFSNSRSEMNVSTLELGDSALYLCASRTGLAGGPDTQYFGPGTRLTVL.